Sequencing of this T cell receptor beta chain was carried out in a study of blood T cell repertoires in COVID-19. Study as a whole: Italy, Spain and the United States were the sources of the convalescent and acute COVID-19 samples. T cells, B-cell-depleted T cells, or PBMCs supplied cDNA or gDNA.

Authors' methods: How many nucleated cells were present was estimated from reference gene primer amplification. The assay was immunoSEQ multiplex PCR, and TCRdb's table has in-frame clones only and misses some. V and J calls and clone size are those listed in that table; D and trimming were worked out from the DNA. Of 250,000 to 300,000 clones in the sample, 75% to 90% were seen once. The CDR3 runs 17 residues. Germline assignment: CDR1 KGHDR and CDR2 SFDVKD. Trimming took off 4 bases at V and 0 bases at J, with 17 bases between the two ends. The gene calls are TRBV24-1 and TRBJ1-1; no clear D gene. This sequence originates from a man in his 60s who had recovered from COVID-19. Sample: peripheral blood. The CDR3 bases are TGTGCCACCAGTGAACGCCGTAAACTCGGGTTGAACACTGAAGCTTTCTTT. Encoded protein: CATSERRKLGLNTEAFF.